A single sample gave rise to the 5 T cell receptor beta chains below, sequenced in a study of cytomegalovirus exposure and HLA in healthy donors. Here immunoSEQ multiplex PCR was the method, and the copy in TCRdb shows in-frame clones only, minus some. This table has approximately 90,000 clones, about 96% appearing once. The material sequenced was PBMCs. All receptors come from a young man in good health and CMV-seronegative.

In nucleotides, the CDR3 is TGTGCCAGCAGTTCCATCGGAGAGACCCAGTACTTC. The encoded protein is CASSSIGETQYF. The chain recombines TRBV7-9 with TRBJ2-5; D gene unclear. The CDR3 has 12 amino acids. Germline CDR1 is SEHNR and CDR2 is FQNEAQ (reference sequence). V lost 6 bases to trimming and J lost 4 bases, with 9 bases between them. The entire variable domain, with the rest obtained from reference TRBV7-9 and TRBJ2-5, is as follows: DTGVSQNPRHKITKRGQNVTFRCDPISEHNRLYWYRQTLGQGPEFLTYFQNEAQLEKSRLLSDRFSAERPKGSFSTLEIQRTEQGDSAMYLCASSSIGETQYFGPGTRLLVL.

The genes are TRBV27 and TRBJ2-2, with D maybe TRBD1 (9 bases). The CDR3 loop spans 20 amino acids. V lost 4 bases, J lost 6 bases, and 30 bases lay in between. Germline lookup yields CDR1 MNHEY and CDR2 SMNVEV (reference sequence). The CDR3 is CASSSGGGAGDREESGELFF. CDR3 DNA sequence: TGTGCCAGCAGTTCGGGGGGGGGAGCAGGGGACAGGGAAGAGTCCGGGGAGCTGTTTTTT.

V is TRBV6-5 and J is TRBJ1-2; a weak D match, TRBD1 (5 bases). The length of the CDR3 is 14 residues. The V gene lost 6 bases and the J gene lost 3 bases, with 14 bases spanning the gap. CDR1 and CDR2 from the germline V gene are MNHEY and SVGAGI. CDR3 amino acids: CASRPPGLHYGYTF. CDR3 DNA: TGTGCCAGCAGGCCCCCGGGACTTCACTATGGCTACACCTTC.

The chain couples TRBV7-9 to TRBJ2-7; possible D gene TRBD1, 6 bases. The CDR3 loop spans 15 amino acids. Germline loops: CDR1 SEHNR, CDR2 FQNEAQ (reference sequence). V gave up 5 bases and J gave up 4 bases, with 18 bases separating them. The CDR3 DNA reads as TGTGCCAGCAGCCGACCGGACAGAGGGGTTTACGAGCAGTACGTC. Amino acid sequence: CASSRPDRGVYEQYV.

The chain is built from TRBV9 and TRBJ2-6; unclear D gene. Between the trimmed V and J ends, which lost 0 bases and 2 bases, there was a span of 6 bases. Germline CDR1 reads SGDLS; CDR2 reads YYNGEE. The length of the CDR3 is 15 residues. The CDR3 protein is CASSVEGAGANVLTF. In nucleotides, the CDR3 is TGTGCCAGCAGCGTAGAAGGAGCTGGGGCCAACGTCCTGACTTTC.